The source of this T cell receptor (beta chain) is a study of HIV-infected children after antiretroviral therapy interruption. Whole-study context: Children were on planned treatment interruption or continuous treatment. Weeks 0, 12, interruption end (24 or 48), and about 3 years post-study gave interruption-arm samples.

Treatment noted: PENTA 11 planned treatment interruption arm or continuous ART arm. From thawed PBMCs, naive CD4+ CD45RA+ CD45RO- T cells were sorted. The TCR library was built from RNA with a 3' RACE protocol and unique molecular identifiers. From the 3' RACE reads, TCRdb called clonotypes with MiXCR, one entry per CDR3 protein. The sample yields more than 75,000 distinct CDR3 sequences, roughly 6.4% seen once. This clonotype was seen repeatedly, ten times or more. V was clipped by 3 bases and J by 9 bases, with 12 bases between them. Germline lookup yields CDR1 DFQATT and CDR2 SNEGSKA (reference sequence). The CDR3 has 12 amino acids.

The gene calls are TRBV20-1 and TRBJ2-1; D is tentatively TRBD1 or TRBD2 (5 bases each). Sequenced here: CD45RA+ CD4+ T cells from PBMCs, pooled from several time points, sampled from a donor given antiretroviral therapy, either interrupted or continuous. Regarding subset: naive CD4+ CD45RA+ CD45RO- T cells. This receptor was taken from a pool of human donors with HIV. The CDR3 coding sequence is TGCAGTGCTAGGTCAGGGAGCGGTGAGCAGTTCTTC. Translating gives CSARSGSGEQFF.